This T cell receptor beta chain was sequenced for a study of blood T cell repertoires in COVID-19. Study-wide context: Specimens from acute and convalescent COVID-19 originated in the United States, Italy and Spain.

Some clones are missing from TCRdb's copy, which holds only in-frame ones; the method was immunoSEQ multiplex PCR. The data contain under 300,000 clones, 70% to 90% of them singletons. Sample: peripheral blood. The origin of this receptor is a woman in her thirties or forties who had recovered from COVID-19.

The CDR3 is CASKAAPLRDIQYF. CDR3 coding DNA: TGTGCCAGTAAAGCGGCCCCCCTTAGGGACATTCAGTACTTC. This chain connects TRBV19 to TRBJ2-4; TRBD2 is a possible D gene (5 bases). Germline V gene lookup returns CDR1 LNHDA and CDR2 SQIVND (reference sequence). V was shortened by 7 bases and J by 8 bases, with 18 bases between the two germline ends. The CDR3 consists of 14 residues.